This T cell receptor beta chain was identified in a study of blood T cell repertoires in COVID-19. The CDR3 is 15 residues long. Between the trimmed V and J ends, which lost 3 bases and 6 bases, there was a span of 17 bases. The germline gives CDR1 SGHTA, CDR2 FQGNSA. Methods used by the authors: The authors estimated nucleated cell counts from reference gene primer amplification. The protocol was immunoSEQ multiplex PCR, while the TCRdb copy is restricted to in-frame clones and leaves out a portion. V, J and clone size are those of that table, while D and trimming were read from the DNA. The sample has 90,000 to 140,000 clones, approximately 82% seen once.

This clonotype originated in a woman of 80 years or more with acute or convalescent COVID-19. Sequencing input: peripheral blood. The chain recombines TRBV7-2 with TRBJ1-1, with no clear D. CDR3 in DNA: TGTGCCAGCAGCTTTCTAGAAGCTCGCCCTGCTGAAGCTTTCTTT. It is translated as CASSFLEARPAEAFF.